Listed here is a single T cell receptor (beta chain). Its antigen remains unidentified. The V and J ends lost 4 bases and 4 bases respectively, with 8 bases between them. CDR3 length: 13 residues. CDR1 is SGHAT, CDR2 FQNNGV, per germline. The sample belongs to a study of T-cell reconstitution after alpha-beta-depleted transplantation in children. Preparation of the TCRbeta library used unique molecular identifiers. TCRdb itself ran the PCR reads through MiXCR, one entry per CDR3 protein. Of some 290,000 distinct CDR3 sequences in the sample, approximately 20% are singletons; the top ten hold roughly 9.8%. Study-wide points: Hyperexpanded clones declined; after one year, newly produced T cells mostly supplied diversity. Several hundred expanded graft clones reportedly were the source of alpha-beta T cells about two months after transplant.

The chain carries TRBV11-2 and TRBJ1-3; D is ambiguous. The TCR was taken from a male patient aged 5 to 17 who had a stem cell transplant for acute lymphoblastic leukemia, so the T cells may come from the graft donor. The material sequenced was PBMCs, mostly from graft donor cells, taken 180 days after TCRalphabeta/CD19-depleted stem cell transplant. CDR3 residues: CASSSGLGNTIYF. The CDR3 nucleotides read TGTGCCAGCAGCTCAGGACTGGGAAACACCATATATTTT.